The 12 T cell receptor beta chains listed next were all sequenced from one sample in a study of blood T cell repertoires in COVID-19. Clones were read by immunoSEQ multiplex PCR, and TCRdb kept only the in-frame ones, dropping some. Here the sample spans about 180,000 clones, around 77% being singletons. The material sequenced was peripheral blood. The receptors shown here come from a man between 65 and 85 years old with active or convalescent COVID-19.

The chain is built from TRBV7-8 and TRBJ2-3; D remains ambiguous. The ends were cut back, 5 bases at V and 6 bases at J, with 9 bases in the middle. There are 12 residues in the CDR3. Germline V lookup: CDR1 SGHVS, CDR2 FQNEAQ. This CDR3 reads CASSPRLDTQYF. In DNA form, the CDR3 reads TGTGCCAGCAGCCCTCGTTTGGATACGCAGTATTTT.

This clone has more than one count but fewer than ten. The chain couples TRBV10-3 to TRBJ2-7; 10 nucleotides line up with TRBD1. The CDR3 totals 13 residues. From germline, CDR1 is ENHRY and CDR2 SYGVKD. Trimming removed 10 bases from V and 3 bases from J; junction bases left unmatched: 6. The CDR3 DNA follows: TGTGCCAGCTCCGGGACAGGGGACTACGAGCAGTACTTC. Its translation: CASSGTGDYEQYF.

The chain links TRBV29-1 to TRBJ2-3, with 8 bases aligning to TRBD1. J was trimmed by 3 bases and V by 7 bases; bases with no gene match: 6. This CDR3 has 13 amino acids. Germline lookup yields CDR1 SQVTM and CDR2 ANQGSEA. Here the CDR3 DNA reads TGCAGCGGGGGGGACAGGAGAACAGATACGCAGTATTTT. Translation gives CSGGDRRTDTQYF.

The chain recombines TRBV19 with TRBJ1-2; D remains ambiguous. Germline values: CDR1 LNHDA, CDR2 SQIVND (reference sequence). The CDR3 runs 12 residues. The V and J ends lost 5 bases and 0 bases respectively, with 4 bases between them. The CDR3 spells CASSLSNYGYTF. The CDR3 nucleotides read TGTGCCAGTAGTCTATCTAACTATGGCTACACCTTC.

This chain links TRBV6-2 or TRBV6-3 with TRBJ2-1, with TRBD2 as a possible D gene (5 bases). Germline V lookup: CDR1 MNHEY, CDR2 SVGEGT. Trimming stripped 4 bases from V and 6 bases from J, with 13 bases between. This CDR3 spans 14 amino acids. This CDR3 is CASSSRSGLNEQFF. CDR3 coding DNA: TGTGCCAGCAGTTCCCGGAGCGGTCTCAATGAGCAGTTCTTC.

The chain joins TRBV6-5 to TRBJ1-1; D not resolved. The CDR3 spans 11 residues. The germline V gene encodes CDR1 MNHEY and CDR2 SVGAGI. Trimming removed 6 bases from V and 6 bases from J, with 8 bases in between. The CDR3 reads CASRRGSEAFF. In DNA, the CDR3 is TGTGCCAGCAGGCGAGGGTCTGAAGCTTTCTTT.

This clone was counted between two and nine times. The chain joins TRBV5-8 to TRBJ1-5; D is perhaps TRBD1 (5 bases). V gave up 0 bases and J gave up 7 bases, with 11 bases separating them. Germline V gene sequence: CDR1 SGHTS, CDR2 YDEGEE. This CDR3 is built from 14 residues. As DNA, the CDR3 is TGTGCCAGCAGCTTGGTTTCGGGGGTGCAGCCCCAGCATTTT. Translating gives CASSLVSGVQPQHF.

This clone was observed once. The chain uses TRBV30 and TRBJ1-1; D is perhaps TRBD1 (6 bases). The germline V and J ends were trimmed by 3 bases and 7 bases, with 21 bases remaining between them. The CDR3 has 15 residues. Germline V gives CDR1 GTSNPN, CDR2 SVGIG (reference sequence). CDR3 sequence reads: CAWSRTSDRVHEAFF. The CDR3 nucleotides are TGTGCCTGGAGCCGAACATCGGACAGAGTACATGAAGCTTTCTTT.

The chain has TRBV11-3 and TRBJ2-3; D is possibly TRBD2 (6 bases). Germline CDR1 and CDR2: SGHNT and YENEEA. The V and J ends lost 5 bases and 4 bases respectively, with 10 bases between them. This CDR3 has 13 residues. The CDR3 bases are TGTGCCAGCAGCAGGGAGGTTGCAGATACGCAGTATTTT. Protein product: CASSREVADTQYF.

The chain links TRBV7-8 to TRBJ2-7; 7 bases align to TRBD1. The CDR3 sequence is 12 residues long. Germline V gives CDR1 SGHVS, CDR2 FQNEAQ. V lost 5 bases, J lost 6 bases, and 4 bases stayed unmatched. The CDR3 nucleotides read TGTGCCAGCAGCCCGGACAGGATCGAGCAGTACTTC. Its translation: CASSPDRIEQYF. The variable domain in full, with the rest retrieved from reference TRBV7-8 and TRBJ2-7, is GAGVSQSPRYKVAKRGQDVALRCDPISGHVSLFWYQQALGQGPEFLTYFQNEAQLDKSGLPSDRFFAERPEGSVSTLKIQRTQQEDSAVYLCASSPDRIEQYFGPGTRLTVT.

The chain joins TRBV4-3 to TRBJ1-2; D gene uncertain. Trimming removed 0 bases from V and 12 bases from J, with 14 bases in between. Germline CDR1 is LGHNA and CDR2 is YSLEER. CDR3 size: 13 residues. In nucleotides, the CDR3 is TGCGCCAGCAGCCAAGAAGTTGGGTCTAGCCACACCTTC. Translated: CASSQEVGSSHTF.

The CDR3 sequence is CASTGTSGGAYEQYF. CDR3 DNA sequence: TGTGCCAGTACCGGGACTAGCGGGGGGGCCTACGAGCAGTACTTC. The chain links TRBV10-3 to TRBJ2-7; 16 nucleotides align to TRBD2. CDR3 length: 15 residues. J gave up 2 bases and V 10 bases, and 5 bases lay outside the gene matches. The germline V gene encodes CDR1 ENHRY and CDR2 SYGVKD.